A selection of T cell receptor beta chains follows, all from one sample in a study of cytomegalovirus exposure and HLA in healthy donors. The method was immunoSEQ multiplex PCR; TCRdb's version includes in-frame clones alone and lacks a portion of them. The repertoire has 200,000 to 250,000 clones, 70% to 85% of them found once; the top ten carry 0.58%. Input material: PBMCs. The receptors shown here come from a woman between 40 and 55 years old in good health and CMV-seronegative. Both conserved end residues are part of each CDR3. The D gene is left open where the match is weak. A clone size is listed for some rows: how often the clone was seen (once, few, many), or a class if it is expanded.

J gene	V gene	D gene	clone size	CDR3 DNA	CDR3 protein
TRBJ2-7	TRBV2	.	.	TGTGCCAGCACAAGTTCACAGGGTAGCTCCTACGAGCAGTACTTC	CASTSSQGSSYEQYF
TRBJ1-6	TRBV7-8	.	once	TGTGCCAGCAGCTTAGTCGGACTCTACAATTCACCCCTCCACTTT	CASSLVGLYNSPLHF
TRBJ1-4	TRBV10-3	TRBD1	.	TGTGCCATCAGTGAGTCTGGACAGGGGGTTGAAAAACTGTTTTTT	CAISESGQGVEKLFF
TRBJ1-1	TRBV28	.	.	TGTGCCAGCAGTAAGCTTAGCACGAACACTGAAGCTTTCTTT	CASSKLSTNTEAFF
TRBJ1-5	TRBV7-2	TRBD1	.	TGTGCCAGCAGCTTAGAGGTGGGGGGCAGGGGGAACAATCAGCCCCAGCATTTT	CASSLEVGGRGNNQPQHF
TRBJ1-2	TRBV7-9	.	.	TGTGCCAGCAGCTTAGTGGAGGGCGGGAGCTATGGCTACACCTTC	CASSLVEGGSYGYTF
TRBJ1-2	TRBV29-1	.	few	TGCAGCGTTCTTACAGGGACCAACTATGGCTACACCTTC	CSVLTGTNYGYTF
TRBJ2-5	TRBV27	.	.	TGTGCCAGCAGTTTAACTTTACAAGAGACCCAGTACTTC	CASSLTLQETQYF
TRBJ1-5	TRBV10-1	.	.	TGCGCCAGCAGTGCCCAAAGGGGTCAGCCCCAGCATTTT	CASSAQRGQPQHF
TRBJ2-1	TRBV6-5	TRBD1	.	TGTGCCAGCAGTTGGGACAGGGCCTACAATGAGCAGTTCTTC	CASSWDRAYNEQFF
TRBJ1-4	TRBV11-2	.	.	TGTGCCAGCAGCTTAGATCCGGGTACTAATGAAAAACTGTTTTTT	CASSLDPGTNEKLFF
TRBJ1-5	TRBV7-9	TRBD1	.	TGTGCCAGCAGCTTAGTGACAGGGGGCGATCAGCCCCAGCATTTT	CASSLVTGGDQPQHF
TRBJ2-3	TRBV5-6	.	.	TGTGCCAGCAGCTTGCAGAGGGGGTGGTTAGATACGCAGTATTTT	CASSLQRGWLDTQYF
TRBJ2-3	TRBV28	TRBD1	.	TGTGCCAGCAGTTTCCCACCGGGACAGGGTTGGGGCACAGATACGCAGTATTTT	CASSFPPGQGWGTDTQYF
TRBJ2-1	TRBV7-7	TRBD2	.	TGTGCTAGCAGCCCACTAGCGGGGGGTTCTCATGAGCAGTTCTTC	CASSPLAGGSHEQFF
TRBJ2-5	TRBV4-2	.	.	TGTGCCAGCAGCCAAGGTGGCAGTCAAGAGACCCAGTACTTC	CASSQGGSQETQYF
TRBJ2-2	TRBV28	TRBD1	few	TGTGCCAGCAGTGTCCCCGGGACAGGGGGCGGGGAGCTGTTTTTT	CASSVPGTGGGELFF
TRBJ2-1	TRBV5-1	TRBD1	.	TGCGCCAGCAGCAGGGGACAGGGGGGGAATGAGCAGTTCTTC	CASSRGQGGNEQFF
TRBJ2-3	TRBV5-5	TRBD2	once	TGTGCCAGCAGCCCGCGACTAGCGGGGTACAACACAGATACGCAGTATTTT	CASSPRLAGYNTDTQYF
TRBJ1-2	TRBV19	.	.	TGTGCCAGTAGTCGCGGGCCCCTCTATGGCTACACCTTC	CASSRGPLYGYTF
TRBJ2-1	TRBV2	TRBD2	.	TGTGCCAGCAGGCCGGGACTAGCGGGGGGGAATGAGCAGTTCTTC	CASRPGLAGGNEQFF
TRBJ2-3	TRBV10-3	.	.	TGTGCCATCAGACCCGGGACATCCCGCACAGATACGCAGTATTTT	CAIRPGTSRTDTQYF
TRBJ1-2	TRBV7-9	TRBD1	.	TGTTCCAGCAGCTTCGACAGGGATGGCTACACCTTC	CSSSFDRDGYTF
TRBJ2-7	TRBV11-3	TRBD1	.	TGTGCCAGCAAGAGGACAGGGAGCTCCTACGAGCAGTACTTC	CASKRTGSSYEQYF
TRBJ2-7	TRBV28	TRBD1	.	TGTGCCAGCAGCCAGGGGGACTACGAGCAGTACTTC	CASSQGDYEQYF
TRBJ1-6	TRBV2	TRBD1	.	TGTGCCAGCAGTGTAGGACAGGTGGATAATTCACCCCTCCACTTT	CASSVGQVDNSPLHF
TRBJ2-2	TRBV27	TRBD1	.	TGTGCCAGCAGTTTACTCACCACAGGGGGACGAACCGGGGAGCTGTTTTTT	CASSLLTTGGRTGELFF
TRBJ1-1	TRBV7-9	TRBD1	.	TGTGCCAGCATTAATTTCGTGTCAGGGGGAGGTGAAGCTTTCTTT	CASINFVSGGGEAFF
TRBJ1-5	TRBV30	.	once	TGTGCCTGGAGTGTAGCGGGGTTTCAGCCCCAGCATTTT	CAWSVAGFQPQHF
TRBJ2-1	TRBV7-9	.	.	TGTGCCAGCAGCTTAGATATCTACAATGAGCAGTTCTTC	CASSLDIYNEQFF
TRBJ2-1	TRBV2	.	.	TGTGCCAGCAGTGCAGCATTAAGTCTTGTTCGGGAGCAGTTCTTC	CASSAALSLVREQFF
TRBJ2-2	TRBV19	TRBD2	.	TGTGCCAGTAGTTGGGCGGGAGAGAACACCGGGGAGCTGTTTTTT	CASSWAGENTGELFF
TRBJ2-2	TRBV5-1	TRBD2	.	TGCGCCAGCAGCTTGTTGTTTGCGGGGGGCACCTCGGGGGAGCTGTTTTTT	CASSLLFAGGTSGELFF
TRBJ2-7	TRBV10-3	.	.	TGTGCCATCAGTTCAGGGATATACTACGAGCAGTACTTC	CAISSGIYYEQYF
TRBJ1-1	TRBV9	TRBD1	.	TGTGCCAGCAGCGTAGAGGACAGGTCCCGGGGAGCTTTCTTT	CASSVEDRSRGAFF
TRBJ1-4	TRBV4-1	TRBD1	.	TGCGCCAGCAGCCATTCCATGGGACAGATTAATGAAAAACTGTTTTTT	CASSHSMGQINEKLFF
TRBJ2-7	TRBV30	TRBD2	once	TGTGCCTGGAGTAAAGCGGGGGGTTTTGGTGAGCAGTACTTC	CAWSKAGGFGEQYF
TRBJ2-5	TRBV18	.	.	TGTGCCAGCTCGTACAGGGAGACCCAGTACTTC	CASSYRETQYF
TRBJ2-1	TRBV9	.	.	TGTGCCAGCAGCGTAGGCCCCAAGAGCGGAGCCTACAATGAGCAGTTCTTC	CASSVGPKSGAYNEQFF
TRBJ1-2	TRBV5-6	TRBD1	.	TGTGCCAGCAGCTACCAGGGGGTGAACTATGGCTACACCTTC	CASSYQGVNYGYTF
TRBJ2-7	TRBV5-6	TRBD2	.	TGTGCCAGCAGCGCGGGACTAGTCGTCGGTCACGAGCAGTACTTC	CASSAGLVVGHEQYF
TRBJ1-1	TRBV4-1	.	few	TGCGCCAGCAGCCGCCAACTTAACACTGAAGCTTTCTTT	CASSRQLNTEAFF
TRBJ2-7	TRBV5-1	.	few	TGCGCCAGCAGCCTTCGACAGGCCCTACACGAGCAGTACTTC	CASSLRQALHEQYF